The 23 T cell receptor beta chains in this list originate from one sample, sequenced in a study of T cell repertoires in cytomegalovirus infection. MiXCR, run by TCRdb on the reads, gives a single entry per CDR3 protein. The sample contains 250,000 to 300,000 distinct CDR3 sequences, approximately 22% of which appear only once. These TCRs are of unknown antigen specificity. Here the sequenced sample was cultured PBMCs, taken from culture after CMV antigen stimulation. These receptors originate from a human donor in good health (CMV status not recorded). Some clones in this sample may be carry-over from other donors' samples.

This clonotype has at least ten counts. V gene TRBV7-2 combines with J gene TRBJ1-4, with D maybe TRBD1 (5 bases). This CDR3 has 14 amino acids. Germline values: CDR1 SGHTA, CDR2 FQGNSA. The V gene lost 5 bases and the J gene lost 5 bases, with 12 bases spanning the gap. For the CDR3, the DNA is TGTGCCAGCAGCCCGGGACGGGTGAATGAAAAACTGTTTTTT. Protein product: CASSPGRVNEKLFF.

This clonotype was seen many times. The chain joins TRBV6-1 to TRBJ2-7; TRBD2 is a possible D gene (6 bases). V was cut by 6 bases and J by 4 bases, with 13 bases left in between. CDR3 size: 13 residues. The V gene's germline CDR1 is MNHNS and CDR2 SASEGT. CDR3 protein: CASRLYGGYEQYF. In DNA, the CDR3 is TGTGCCAGCAGACTATATGGGGGGTACGAGCAGTACTTC.

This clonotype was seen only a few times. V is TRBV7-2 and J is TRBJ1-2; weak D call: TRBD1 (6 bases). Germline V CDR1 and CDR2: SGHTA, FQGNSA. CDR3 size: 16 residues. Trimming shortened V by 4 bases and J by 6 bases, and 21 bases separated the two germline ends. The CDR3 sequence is CASSSYMGHQRDGYTF. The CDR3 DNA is TGTGCCAGCAGCTCCTACATGGGACATCAGCGAGATGGCTACACCTTC.

The CDR3 bases are TGTGCCAGCAGCCAGGAGCTCGGTCCACGAGGCCAGTACTTC. Amino acid sequence: CASSQELGPRGQYF. The genes are TRBV3-1 and TRBJ2-5, with D hard to call. Germline V gives CDR1 LGHDT, CDR2 YNNKEL (reference sequence). The CDR3 extends over 14 amino acids. Trimming removed 3 bases at V and 10 bases at J, with 18 bases between.

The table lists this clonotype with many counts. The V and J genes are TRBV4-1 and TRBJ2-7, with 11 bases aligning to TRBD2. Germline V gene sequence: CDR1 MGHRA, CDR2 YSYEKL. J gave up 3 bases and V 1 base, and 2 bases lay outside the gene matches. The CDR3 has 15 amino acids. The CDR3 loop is CASSQGGTSGYEQYV. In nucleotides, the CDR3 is TGCGCCAGCAGCCAAGGGGGGACTAGCGGCTACGAGCAGTACGTC.

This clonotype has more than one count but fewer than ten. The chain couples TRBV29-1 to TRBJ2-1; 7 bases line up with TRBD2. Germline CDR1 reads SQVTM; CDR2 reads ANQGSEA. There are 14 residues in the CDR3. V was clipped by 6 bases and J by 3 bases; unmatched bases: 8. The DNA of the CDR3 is TGCAGCGTCGCTCTGGGAGGGAGCTACAATGAGCAGTTCTTC. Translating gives CSVALGGSYNEQFF.

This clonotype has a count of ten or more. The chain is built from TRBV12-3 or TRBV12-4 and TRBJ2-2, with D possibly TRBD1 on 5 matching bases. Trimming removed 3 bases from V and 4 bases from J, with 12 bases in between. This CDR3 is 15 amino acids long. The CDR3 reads CASSLRQGPTGELFF. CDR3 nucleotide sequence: TGTGCCAGCAGTTTGAGGCAGGGCCCCACCGGGGAGCTGTTTTTT.

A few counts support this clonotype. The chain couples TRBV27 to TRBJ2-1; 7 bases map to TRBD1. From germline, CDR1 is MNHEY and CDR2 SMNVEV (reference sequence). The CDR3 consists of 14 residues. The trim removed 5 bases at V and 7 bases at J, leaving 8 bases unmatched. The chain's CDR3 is CASSKQGFGNEQFF. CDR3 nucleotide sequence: TGTGCCAGCAGTAAACAGGGGTTCGGGAATGAGCAGTTCTTC.

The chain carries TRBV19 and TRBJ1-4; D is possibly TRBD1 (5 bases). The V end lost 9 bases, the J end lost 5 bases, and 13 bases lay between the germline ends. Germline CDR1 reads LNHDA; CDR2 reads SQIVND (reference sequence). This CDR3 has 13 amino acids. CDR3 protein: CARCGAGNEKLFF. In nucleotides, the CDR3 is TGTGCCAGGTGCGGGGCGGGGAATGAAAAACTGTTTTTT.

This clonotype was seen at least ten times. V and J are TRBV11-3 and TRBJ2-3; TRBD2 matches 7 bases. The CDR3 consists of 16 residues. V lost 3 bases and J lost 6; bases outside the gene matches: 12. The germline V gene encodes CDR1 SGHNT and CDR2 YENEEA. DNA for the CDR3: TGTGCCAGCAGCTTGATTGCTAGCGGTCTACGGGATACGCAGTATTTT. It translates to CASSLIASGLRDTQYF.

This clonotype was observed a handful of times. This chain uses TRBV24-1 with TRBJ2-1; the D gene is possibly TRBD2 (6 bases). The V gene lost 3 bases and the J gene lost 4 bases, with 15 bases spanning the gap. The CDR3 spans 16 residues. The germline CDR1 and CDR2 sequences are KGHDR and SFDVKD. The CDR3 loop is CATSDPGVEVYNEQFF. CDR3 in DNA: TGTGCCACCAGTGATCCGGGGGTGGAGGTATACAATGAGCAGTTCTTC.

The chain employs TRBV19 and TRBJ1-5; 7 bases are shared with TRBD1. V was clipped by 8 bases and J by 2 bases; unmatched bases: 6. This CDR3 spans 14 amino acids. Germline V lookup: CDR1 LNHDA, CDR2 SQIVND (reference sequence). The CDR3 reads CASSRGTGNQPQHF. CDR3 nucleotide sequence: TGTGCCAGTTCTAGAGGGACAGGCAATCAGCCCCAGCATTTT. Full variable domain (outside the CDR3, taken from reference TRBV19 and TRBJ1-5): DGGITQSPKYLFRKEGQNVTLSCEQNLNHDAMYWYRQDPGQGLRLIYYSQIVNDFQKGDIAEGYSVSREKKESFPLTVTSAQKNPTAFYLCASSRGTGNQPQHFGDGTRLSIL.

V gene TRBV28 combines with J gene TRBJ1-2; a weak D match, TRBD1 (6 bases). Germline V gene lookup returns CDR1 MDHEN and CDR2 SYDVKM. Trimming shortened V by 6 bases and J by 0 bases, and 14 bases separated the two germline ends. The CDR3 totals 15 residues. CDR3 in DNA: TGTGCCAGCAGACAGGGTGGCTCACCTAACTATGGCTACACCTTC. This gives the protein CASRQGGSPNYGYTF.

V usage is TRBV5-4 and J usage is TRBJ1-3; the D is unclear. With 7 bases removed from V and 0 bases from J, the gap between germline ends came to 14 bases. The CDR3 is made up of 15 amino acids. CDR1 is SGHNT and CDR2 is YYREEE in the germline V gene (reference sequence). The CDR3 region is CASAAGPLSGNTIYF. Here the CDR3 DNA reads TGTGCCAGCGCGGCCGGACCTCTCTCTGGAAACACCATATATTTT.

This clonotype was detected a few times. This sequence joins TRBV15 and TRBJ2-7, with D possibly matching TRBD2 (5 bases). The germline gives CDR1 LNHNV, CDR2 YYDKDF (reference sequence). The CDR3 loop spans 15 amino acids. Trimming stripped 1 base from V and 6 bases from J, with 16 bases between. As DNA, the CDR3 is TGTGCCACCAGCAGAGCTGGCTCCCGGACTGCCGAGCAGTACTTC. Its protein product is CATSRAGSRTAEQYF.

Here the CDR3 reads CSAMRGDIYNSPLHF. The DNA for the CDR3 is TGCAGTGCTATGAGGGGGGACATCTATAATTCACCCCTCCACTTT. The rearrangement joins TRBV20-1 to TRBJ1-6; D perhaps matches TRBD1 (6 bases). The germline gives CDR1 DFQATT, CDR2 SNEGSKA (reference sequence). V was shortened by 4 bases and J by 3 bases, with 13 bases between the two germline ends. The CDR3 runs to 15 residues.

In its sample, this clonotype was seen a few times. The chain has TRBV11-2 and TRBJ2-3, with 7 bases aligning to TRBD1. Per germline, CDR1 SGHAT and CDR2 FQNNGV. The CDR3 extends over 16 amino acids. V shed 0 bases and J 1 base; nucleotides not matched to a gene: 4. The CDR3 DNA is TGTGCCAGCAGCTTAGATGACGACAGGGGCACAGATACGCAGTATTTT. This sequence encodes CASSLDDDRGTDTQYF.

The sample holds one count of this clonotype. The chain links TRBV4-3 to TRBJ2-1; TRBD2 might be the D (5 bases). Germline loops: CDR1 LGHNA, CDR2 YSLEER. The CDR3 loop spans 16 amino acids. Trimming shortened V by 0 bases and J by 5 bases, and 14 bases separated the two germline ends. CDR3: CASSQDPRAPNNEQFF. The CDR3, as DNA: TGCGCCAGCAGCCAAGATCCGAGGGCCCCGAACAATGAGCAGTTCTTC.

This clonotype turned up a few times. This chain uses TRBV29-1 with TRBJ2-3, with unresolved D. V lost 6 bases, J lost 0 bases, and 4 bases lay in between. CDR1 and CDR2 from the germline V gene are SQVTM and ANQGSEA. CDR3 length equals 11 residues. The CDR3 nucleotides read TGCAGCGTGGGTAGCACAGATACGCAGTATTTT. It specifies CSVGSTDTQYF.

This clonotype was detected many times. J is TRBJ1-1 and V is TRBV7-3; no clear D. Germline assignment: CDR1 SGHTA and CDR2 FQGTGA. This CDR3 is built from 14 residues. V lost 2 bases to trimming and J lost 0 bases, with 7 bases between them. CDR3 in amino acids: CASSLSGMNTEAFF. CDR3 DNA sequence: TGTGCCAGCAGCTTATCAGGCATGAACACTGAAGCTTTCTTT.

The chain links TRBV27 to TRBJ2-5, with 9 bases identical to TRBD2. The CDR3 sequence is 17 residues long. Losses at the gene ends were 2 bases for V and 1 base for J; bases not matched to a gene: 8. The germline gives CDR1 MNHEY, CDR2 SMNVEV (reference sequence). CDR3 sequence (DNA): TGTGCCAGCAGTTTAGCTAGCGGGATGGGGATCCAAGAGACCCAGTACTTC. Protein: CASSLASGMGIQETQYF.

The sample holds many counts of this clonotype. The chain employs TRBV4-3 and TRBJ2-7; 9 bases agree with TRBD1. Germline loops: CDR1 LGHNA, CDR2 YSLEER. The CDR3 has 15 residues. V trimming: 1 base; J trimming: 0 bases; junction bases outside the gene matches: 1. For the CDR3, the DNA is TGCGCCAGCAGCCAAGTGACAGGGGGCTCCTACGAGCAGTACTTC. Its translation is CASSQVTGGSYEQYF.

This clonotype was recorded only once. The CDR3 DNA reads TGTGCCAGCAGCTTAGAAACAGGGTACTATGGCTACACCTTC. It translates to CASSLETGYYGYTF. The gene calls are TRBV7-9 and TRBJ1-2; TRBD1 might be the D (6 bases). The V and J ends lost 1 base and 3 bases respectively, with 9 bases between them. Germline V gene data show CDR1 as SEHNR and CDR2 as FQNEAQ (reference sequence). The CDR3 sequence is 14 residues long.